This T cell receptor (beta chain) was sequenced in a study of sequential checkpoint blockade in melanoma. This clone has more than one count but fewer than ten. Its specificity is not known. Specified treatment: randomized to nivolumab then ipilimumab (arm A) or the reverse (arm B). V was cut by 4 bases and J by 0 bases, with 13 bases left in between. The CDR3 is 16 residues long. Germline V gene lookup returns CDR1 SGHNT and CDR2 YENEEA. Findings of the study overall: PD-L1 staining and CD8+ counts, not mutational load, tracked tumor T-cell clonality.

Assay: immunoSEQ multiplex PCR; the TCRdb copy retains only in-frame clones and omits some. The sample holds some 9,200 clones, 20% to 25% seen once. V and J are TRBV11-3 and TRBJ1-3; D might be TRBD1 (6 bases). This TCR came from a human donor with melanoma. Sample: tumor tissue (inferred from file names), taken from a patient given nivolumab and ipilimumab in sequence. The CDR3 reads CASSSSTGLSGNTIYF. CDR3 coding DNA: TGTGCCAGCAGCTCATCGACAGGACTCTCTGGAAACACCATATATTTT. The whole variable domain, remainder taken from reference TRBV11-3 and TRBJ1-3, is EAGVVQSPRYKIIEKKQPVAFWCNPISGHNTLYWYLQNLGQGPELLIRYENEEAVDDSQLPKDRFSAERLKGVDSTLKIQPAELGDSAVYLCASSSSTGLSGNTIYFGEGSWLTVV.